These T cell receptor beta chains were read from a single sample in a study of blood T cell repertoires in COVID-19. Assay: immunoSEQ multiplex PCR; the TCRdb copy retains only in-frame clones and omits some. Of approximately 260,000 clones listed, roughly nine tenths are singletons. Sequencing was performed on peripheral blood. These receptors were taken from a man in his 60s who had recovered from COVID-19. The conserved cysteine and the conserved F or W are not part of the CDR3 here. A D gene is named only where the DNA matches it firmly.

D: TRBD1
V: TRBV19
CDR3: ASSGGTGRKLNTEAF

D: TRBD2
V: TRBV5-6
CDR3: ASSSPAGRLGHTQY

D: -
V: TRBV5-1
CDR3: ASSQGSGNTIY

D: TRBD2
V: TRBV19
CDR3: ASSMFGGTSGVYEQY

D: TRBD2
V: TRBV6-5
CDR3: ASSYSGGKTGELF

D: TRBD1
V: TRBV3-1/TRBV3-2
CDR3: ASSQGHRGAIY

D: -
V: TRBV18
CDR3: ASSPAGRYNEQF

D: TRBD1
V: TRBV9
CDR3: ASTRMAGGETQY

D: TRBD1
V: TRBV18
CDR3: ASSPGQGGGSEQF

D: -
V: TRBV11-2
CDR3: ASSLGLADGTDTQY

D: -
V: TRBV5-1
CDR3: ASSLASGGANYGYT

D: -
V: TRBV2
CDR3: ASSREGTQY

D: TRBD2
V: TRBV3-1/TRBV3-2
CDR3: ASTVAGGRRETQY

D: -
V: TRBV11-3
CDR3: ASSLDGGARLNEQF

D: TRBD2
V: TRBV6-4
CDR3: ASSDERGGLDTQY

D: TRBD2
V: TRBV2
CDR3: ASRLAGRYNEQF

D: TRBD2
V: TRBV10-2
CDR3: ASSEFRGGRETQY

D: -
V: TRBV7-9
CDR3: ASSHKRSGGYNEQF

D: TRBD1
V: TRBV6-4
CDR3: ASPPSVGGTYSGNTIY

D: -
V: TRBV6-2/TRBV6-3
CDR3: ASSLPGLRWN

D: TRBD1
V: TRBV6-5
CDR3: ASRRVQGELYGYT

D: -
V: TRBV27
CDR3: ASSRSGANVLT

D: -
V: TRBV4-1
CDR3: ASSQDRRAGTEAF

D: -
V: TRBV29-1
CDR3: SVALGAGYT

D: TRBD2
V: TRBV5-1
CDR3: ASSFEAGGFYEQY

D: -
V: TRBV12-3/TRBV12-4
CDR3: ASSLQRAEKLF

D: TRBD2
V: TRBV4-2
CDR3: ASSQESAGGSQETQY

D: -
V: TRBV6-6
CDR3: ASSLVDSTIIQH

D: -
V: TRBV7-9
CDR3: ASSLMGLGQPQH

D: -
V: TRBV27
CDR3: ASSFTPSADTQY

D: TRBD2
V: TRBV5-1
CDR3: ASSSGGGTDTQY

D: TRBD1
V: TRBV12-3/TRBV12-4
CDR3: ASSSGTAGGYT

D: TRBD1
V: TRBV7-8
CDR3: ASSFRQGFSGANVLT

D: TRBD1
V: TRBV9
CDR3: ASSPRDRRLDGYT

D: -
V: TRBV2
CDR3: ASRISGVRNSPLH

D: -
V: TRBV7-9
CDR3: ASSFDSGNTEAF

D: -
V: TRBV19
CDR3: ASRPGLNQPQH

D: -
V: TRBV10-3
CDR3: AISALAGGPAGGEAF

D: TRBD1
V: TRBV6-2/TRBV6-3
CDR3: ASSDPGQQIYGYT

D: TRBD1
V: TRBV2
CDR3: ASSLRQGGGGTLTDTQY

D: -
V: TRBV18
CDR3: ASSQDRYEQY

D: TRBD1
V: TRBV10-3
CDR3: AISESSISGGATNEKLF

D: -
V: TRBV3-1/TRBV3-2
CDR3: ASSLTPSSYNEQF

D: TRBD1
V: TRBV7-9
CDR3: ASSLIAGGSYNEQF

D: -
V: TRBV5-4
CDR3: ASSLGENTEAF

D: TRBD1
V: TRBV7-9
CDR3: ASSFWDRGLTGELF

D: -
V: TRBV5-1
CDR3: ASSLDGTYEQY

D: -
V: TRBV7-9
CDR3: ASSRAGRTNEKLF

D: -
V: TRBV18
CDR3: ASSRGRVNTGELF

D: -
V: TRBV14
CDR3: ASSQFGELAEAF

D: -
V: TRBV19
CDR3: ASSVLAYGYEQY